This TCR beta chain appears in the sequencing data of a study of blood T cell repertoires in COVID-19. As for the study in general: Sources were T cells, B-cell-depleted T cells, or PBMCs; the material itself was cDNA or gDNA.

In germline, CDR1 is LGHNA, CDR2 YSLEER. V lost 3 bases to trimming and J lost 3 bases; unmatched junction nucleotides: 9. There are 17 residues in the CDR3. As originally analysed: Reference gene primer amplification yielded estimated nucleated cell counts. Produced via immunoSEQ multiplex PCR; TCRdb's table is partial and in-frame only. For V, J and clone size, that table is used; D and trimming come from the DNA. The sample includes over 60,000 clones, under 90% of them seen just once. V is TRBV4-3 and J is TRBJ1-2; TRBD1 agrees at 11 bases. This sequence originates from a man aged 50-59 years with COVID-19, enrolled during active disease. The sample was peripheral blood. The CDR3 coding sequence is TGCGCCAGCAGCCAGGGTCCGACGGGACAGGGGGACTATGGCTACACCTTC. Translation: CASSQGPTGQGDYGYTF.